A selection of T cell receptor beta chains follows, all from one sample in a study of blood T cell repertoires in COVID-19. Produced via immunoSEQ multiplex PCR; TCRdb's table is partial and in-frame only. The data contain approximately 150,000 clones, 70% to 90% of them seen just once; the ten biggest clones take up about 1%. The specimen sequenced was peripheral blood. These receptors were obtained from a man between 35 and 55 years old with acute or convalescent COVID-19. The CDR3 runs from the conserved cysteine through the conserved F or W. The order of the fields is V gene, J gene, clone size, D gene, CDR3 DNA, CDR3 protein. D genes are given only for firm matches. The listing skips clone size in some rows; elsewhere it reads once, few, many or a size class.

v_gene: TRBV5-1
j_gene: TRBJ2-1
abundance: -
d_gene: TRBD2
CDR3nt: TGCGCCAGCAGCTTGGACCGGATGCGGGGGGCGGAGTTCTTC
CDR3aa: CASSLDRMRGAEFF

v_gene: TRBV5-8
j_gene: TRBJ2-1
abundance: -
d_gene: -
CDR3nt: TGTGCCAGCAGCTTGGGAGGGGGCTCCTACAATGAGCAGTTCTTC
CDR3aa: CASSLGGGSYNEQFF

v_gene: TRBV5-6
j_gene: TRBJ2-2
abundance: few
d_gene: -
CDR3nt: TGTGCCAGCAGTTCCCTCGCCGGGGAGCTGTTTTTT
CDR3aa: CASSSLAGELFF

v_gene: TRBV30
j_gene: TRBJ1-1
abundance: -
d_gene: -
CDR3nt: TGTGCCTGGAGCAATGTGAACACTGAAGCTTTCTTT
CDR3aa: CAWSNVNTEAFF

v_gene: TRBV10-3
j_gene: TRBJ2-3
abundance: -
d_gene: -
CDR3nt: TGTGCCATCAGTGGACAGAGGTACACAGATACGCAGTATTTT
CDR3aa: CAISGQRYTDTQYF

v_gene: TRBV4-1
j_gene: TRBJ1-4
abundance: few
d_gene: -
CDR3nt: TGCGCCAGCAGCCAAGATCTGGCAGAAAATGAAAAACTGTTTTTT
CDR3aa: CASSQDLAENEKLFF

v_gene: TRBV20-1
j_gene: TRBJ2-1
abundance: -
d_gene: -
CDR3nt: TGCAGTGCTAGAGTCACTACCGAGCAGTTCTTC
CDR3aa: CSARVTTEQFF

v_gene: TRBV9
j_gene: TRBJ1-2
abundance: -
d_gene: -
CDR3nt: TGTGCCAGCAGCGGCGGCACTTACAGGGAAGATGGCTACACCTTC
CDR3aa: CASSGGTYREDGYTF

v_gene: TRBV2
j_gene: TRBJ2-1
abundance: -
d_gene: TRBD1
CDR3nt: TGTGCCAGCAGGCAGGGGGATGAGTTCTTC
CDR3aa: CASRQGDEFF

v_gene: TRBV6-4
j_gene: TRBJ2-2
abundance: -
d_gene: -
CDR3nt: TGTGCCAGCAGCCGGGGGGCGCGAACCGGGGAGCTGTTTTTT
CDR3aa: CASSRGARTGELFF

v_gene: TRBV4-3
j_gene: TRBJ2-3
abundance: -
d_gene: TRBD2
CDR3nt: TGCGCCAGCAGCCAAGAGGGGCAGGGCGGGGGTTTGAATACGCAGTATTTT
CDR3aa: CASSQEGQGGGLNTQYF

v_gene: TRBV2
j_gene: TRBJ2-3
abundance: once
d_gene: TRBD2
CDR3nt: TGTGCCAGCAGTGATAGACTAGCGGGGGGACCCACAGATACGCAGTATTTT
CDR3aa: CASSDRLAGGPTDTQYF

v_gene: TRBV3-1/TRBV3-2
j_gene: TRBJ2-5
abundance: -
d_gene: TRBD1
CDR3nt: TGTGCCAGCAGCCAAGGGGGCAGAGGACAGGGACAACCTCAAGAGACCCAGTACTTC
CDR3aa: CASSQGGRGQGQPQETQYF

v_gene: TRBV11-1
j_gene: TRBJ1-1
abundance: -
d_gene: TRBD1
CDR3nt: TGTGCCAGCAGCCCTCGGCCCATGACAGGGGGCACTGAAGCTTTCTTT
CDR3aa: CASSPRPMTGGTEAFF

v_gene: TRBV10-2
j_gene: TRBJ1-1
abundance: few
d_gene: -
CDR3nt: TGCGCCAGCAGTACAGGATACGGGAGAGTAAACACTGAAGCTTTCTTT
CDR3aa: CASSTGYGRVNTEAFF

v_gene: TRBV5-1
j_gene: TRBJ1-1
abundance: once
d_gene: -
CDR3nt: TGCGCCAGCGCAAGGTTTCCAGGCACTGAAGCTTTCTTT
CDR3aa: CASARFPGTEAFF

v_gene: TRBV5-8
j_gene: TRBJ1-5
abundance: few
d_gene: -
CDR3nt: TGTGCCAGCAGGCTTGACGGGACGGGGGGACAGCCCCAGCATTTT
CDR3aa: CASRLDGTGGQPQHF

v_gene: TRBV12-5
j_gene: TRBJ1-5
abundance: -
d_gene: -
CDR3nt: TGTGCTAGTGGTTCCCCGGTGGGCAGGGGTAGCAATCAGCCCCAGCATTTT
CDR3aa: CASGSPVGRGSNQPQHF

v_gene: TRBV4-2
j_gene: TRBJ2-3
abundance: -
d_gene: -
CDR3nt: TGTGCCAGCAGCCAAGAATCCCCCCCGGCAGATACGCAGTATTTT
CDR3aa: CASSQESPPADTQYF

v_gene: TRBV6-5
j_gene: TRBJ2-5
abundance: once
d_gene: TRBD2
CDR3nt: TGTGCCAGCCGCCCCCCGGGGGGTGTTGGCGAGACCCAGTACTTC
CDR3aa: CASRPPGGVGETQYF

v_gene: TRBV10-1
j_gene: TRBJ1-1
abundance: -
d_gene: TRBD1
CDR3nt: TGCGCCAGCAGCGGACAGGGGGGTACTGAAGCTTTCTTT
CDR3aa: CASSGQGGTEAFF

v_gene: TRBV5-6
j_gene: TRBJ1-5
abundance: -
d_gene: TRBD1
CDR3nt: TGTGCCAGCAGCTTGGAATTCGGGACAGGGGATAGCAATCAGCCCCAGCATTTT
CDR3aa: CASSLEFGTGDSNQPQHF

v_gene: TRBV14
j_gene: TRBJ1-6
abundance: few
d_gene: TRBD1
CDR3nt: TGTGCCAGCAGCCAACCGAGACGACAGGGGGTTTTCGGTTCACCCCTCCACTTT
CDR3aa: CASSQPRRQGVFGSPLHF

v_gene: TRBV10-3
j_gene: TRBJ2-1
abundance: -
d_gene: -
CDR3nt: TGTGCCATCAGTGAATTCTATGCTAACAATGAGCAGTTCTTC
CDR3aa: CAISEFYANNEQFF

v_gene: TRBV5-4
j_gene: TRBJ1-1
abundance: -
d_gene: -
CDR3nt: TGTGCCAGCAGCTTACAATACCCCACTGAAGCTTTCTTT
CDR3aa: CASSLQYPTEAFF

v_gene: TRBV29-1
j_gene: TRBJ1-1
abundance: few
d_gene: -
CDR3nt: TGCAGCGTTGTCATGTCAAACCGAGGCACTGAAGCTTTCTTT
CDR3aa: CSVVMSNRGTEAFF

v_gene: TRBV19
j_gene: TRBJ1-6
abundance: -
d_gene: TRBD1
CDR3nt: TGTGCCAGTCGGACAGGGGAGAGGCTCTATAATTCACCCCTCCACTTT
CDR3aa: CASRTGERLYNSPLHF

v_gene: TRBV4-1
j_gene: TRBJ1-1
abundance: -
d_gene: TRBD1
CDR3nt: TGCGCCAGCAGCCAAGTAACAGGGGGGAAGAACACTGAAGCTTTCTTT
CDR3aa: CASSQVTGGKNTEAFF

v_gene: TRBV6-6
j_gene: TRBJ1-2
abundance: few
d_gene: TRBD1
CDR3nt: TGTGCCAGCACCGATGGGACAGGCTATGGCTACACCTTC
CDR3aa: CASTDGTGYGYTF

v_gene: TRBV2
j_gene: TRBJ1-1
abundance: -
d_gene: TRBD1
CDR3nt: TGTGCCAGCATCGGGGACAGGGGGAGAGCTTTCTTT
CDR3aa: CASIGDRGRAFF

v_gene: TRBV28
j_gene: TRBJ1-1
abundance: -
d_gene: -
CDR3nt: TGTGCCAGCAGTTGGGGGGGGAACACTGAAGCTTTCTTT
CDR3aa: CASSWGGNTEAFF

v_gene: TRBV11-2
j_gene: TRBJ2-7
abundance: -
d_gene: -
CDR3nt: TGTGCCAGCAGCCCAGGGGTCGGTGGCTACGAGCAGTACTTC
CDR3aa: CASSPGVGGYEQYF

v_gene: TRBV7-9
j_gene: TRBJ2-7
abundance: -
d_gene: -
CDR3nt: TGTGCCAGCAGCCTAGGAGGGGGTTCCCTATACGAGCAGTACTTC
CDR3aa: CASSLGGGSLYEQYF

v_gene: TRBV5-1
j_gene: TRBJ1-1
abundance: -
d_gene: TRBD1
CDR3nt: TGCGCCAGCAGCTTTGCATCCCGACAGGGAAGTACTGAAGCTTTCTTT
CDR3aa: CASSFASRQGSTEAFF

v_gene: TRBV5-5
j_gene: TRBJ2-5
abundance: -
d_gene: TRBD1
CDR3nt: TGTGCCACCGGGACAGGGGGCTCGGGGGAGACCCAGTACTTC
CDR3aa: CATGTGGSGETQYF

v_gene: TRBV19
j_gene: TRBJ2-1
abundance: -
d_gene: TRBD2
CDR3nt: TGTGCCACCGCCTTTAGCGGGACGAATGAGCAGTTCTTC
CDR3aa: CATAFSGTNEQFF

v_gene: TRBV28
j_gene: TRBJ1-3
abundance: -
d_gene: TRBD1
CDR3nt: TGTGCCAGCAGTGGTGGGACAGGGATAAGAAACACCATATATTTT
CDR3aa: CASSGGTGIRNTIYF